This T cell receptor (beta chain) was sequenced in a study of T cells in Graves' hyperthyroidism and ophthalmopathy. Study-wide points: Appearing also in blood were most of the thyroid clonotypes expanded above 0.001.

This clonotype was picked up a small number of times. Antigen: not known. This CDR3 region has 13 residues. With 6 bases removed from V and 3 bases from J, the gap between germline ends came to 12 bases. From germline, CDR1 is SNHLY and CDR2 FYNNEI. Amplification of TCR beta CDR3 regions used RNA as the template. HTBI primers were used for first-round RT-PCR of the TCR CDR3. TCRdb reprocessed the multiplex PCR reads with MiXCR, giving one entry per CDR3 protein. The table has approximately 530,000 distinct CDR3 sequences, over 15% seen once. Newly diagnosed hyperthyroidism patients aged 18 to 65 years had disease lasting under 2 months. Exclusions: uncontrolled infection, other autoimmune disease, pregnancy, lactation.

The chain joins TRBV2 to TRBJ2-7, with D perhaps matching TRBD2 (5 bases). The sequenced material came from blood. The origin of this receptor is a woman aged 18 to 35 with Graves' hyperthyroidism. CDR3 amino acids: CASRRGLHYEQYF. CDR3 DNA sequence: TGTGCCAGCAGGCGAGGGCTTCACTACGAGCAGTACTTC. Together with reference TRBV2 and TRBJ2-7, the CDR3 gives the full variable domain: EPEVTQTPSHQVTQMGQEVILRCVPISNHLYFYWYRQILGQKVEFLVSFYNNEISEKSEIFDDQFSVERPDGSNFTLKIRSTKLEDSAMYFCASRRGLHYEQYFGPGTRLTVT.